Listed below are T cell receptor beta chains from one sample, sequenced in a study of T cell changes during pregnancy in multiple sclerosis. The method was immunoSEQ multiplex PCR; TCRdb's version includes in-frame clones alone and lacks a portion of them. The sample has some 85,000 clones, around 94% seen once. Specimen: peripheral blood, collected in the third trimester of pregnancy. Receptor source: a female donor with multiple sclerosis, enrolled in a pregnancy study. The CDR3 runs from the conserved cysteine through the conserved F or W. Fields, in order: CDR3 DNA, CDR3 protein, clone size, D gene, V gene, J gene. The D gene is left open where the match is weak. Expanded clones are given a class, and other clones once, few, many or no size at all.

CDR3nt: TGTGCCAGTAGTATAGGACTAGCGGGAGGGGATACGCAGTATTTT; CDR3aa: CASSIGLAGGDTQYF; abundance: NA; d_gene: TRBD2; v_gene: TRBV19; j_gene: TRBJ2-3
CDR3nt: TGCAGTGCTAGAGCGGGGGGCTACACCTTC; CDR3aa: CSARAGGYTF; abundance: NA; d_gene: NA; v_gene: TRBV20-1; j_gene: TRBJ1-2
CDR3nt: TGCGCCAGCAGCCCTCTGGCGGGGGGGGGTCCGCCCCAGCATTTT; CDR3aa: CASSPLAGGGPPQHF; abundance: NA; d_gene: NA; v_gene: TRBV4-3; j_gene: TRBJ1-5
CDR3nt: TGTGCCAGTAGCCCGATACCGGGACAGGGGGCGAACGAGCAGTACTTC; CDR3aa: CASSPIPGQGANEQYF; abundance: NA; d_gene: TRBD1; v_gene: TRBV19; j_gene: TRBJ2-7
CDR3nt: TGTGCCAGCAGAAGTAGAGCGAACACCGGGGAGCTGTTTTTT; CDR3aa: CASRSRANTGELFF; abundance: NA; d_gene: NA; v_gene: TRBV27; j_gene: TRBJ2-2
CDR3nt: TGTGCCAGCAGCTTAGGGGAGCCCTACCCGGGGACCCAGTACTTC; CDR3aa: CASSLGEPYPGTQYF; abundance: NA; d_gene: NA; v_gene: TRBV7-8; j_gene: TRBJ2-5
CDR3nt: TGTGCCAGCAGTTTTTCGCAGGGGTGGACTGAAGCTTTCTTT; CDR3aa: CASSFSQGWTEAFF; abundance: NA; d_gene: NA; v_gene: TRBV27; j_gene: TRBJ1-1
CDR3nt: TGTGCCAGCAGTGGACCACCTGGGGCCCAACCGGGCAATGAGCAGTTCTTC; CDR3aa: CASSGPPGAQPGNEQFF; abundance: NA; d_gene: NA; v_gene: TRBV6-1; j_gene: TRBJ2-1
CDR3nt: TGTGCCAGCAGTTCCCAGACCCGGGGGACTAGCGGGAGGTATACGCAGTATTTT; CDR3aa: CASSSQTRGTSGRYTQYF; abundance: NA; d_gene: TRBD2; v_gene: TRBV28; j_gene: TRBJ2-3
CDR3nt: TGTGCCAGCAGTGAAGGGTCTCCCGGCGGTGAGCAGTTCTTC; CDR3aa: CASSEGSPGGEQFF; abundance: NA; d_gene: NA; v_gene: TRBV6-1; j_gene: TRBJ2-1
CDR3nt: TGTGCCAGCAGCCCCGGAGACAGGGGGGACGAGCAGTACTTC; CDR3aa: CASSPGDRGDEQYF; abundance: NA; d_gene: TRBD1; v_gene: TRBV13; j_gene: TRBJ2-7
CDR3nt: TGTGCCAGCAGTTTGGCGGGCCCGACTGATGAAAAACTGTTTTTT; CDR3aa: CASSLAGPTDEKLFF; abundance: NA; d_gene: NA; v_gene: TRBV28; j_gene: TRBJ1-4
CDR3nt: TGTGCCAGCAGCTCGGGAGGGGCGTACGAGCAGTACTTC; CDR3aa: CASSSGGAYEQYF; abundance: NA; d_gene: TRBD2; v_gene: TRBV7-9; j_gene: TRBJ2-7
CDR3nt: TGTGCCAGCAGCTTTCCTATGAACACTGAAGCTTTCTTT; CDR3aa: CASSFPMNTEAFF; abundance: NA; d_gene: NA; v_gene: TRBV7-2; j_gene: TRBJ1-1
CDR3nt: TGTGCCAGTAGTATAGTACTAGCGGCATACAATGAGCAGTTCTTC; CDR3aa: CASSIVLAAYNEQFF; abundance: NA; d_gene: TRBD2; v_gene: TRBV19; j_gene: TRBJ2-1
CDR3nt: TGTGCCTGGGGGAGAGGAGGGGCCACAGATACGCAGTATTTT; CDR3aa: CAWGRGGATDTQYF; abundance: NA; d_gene: NA; v_gene: TRBV30; j_gene: TRBJ2-3
CDR3nt: TGTGCCAGCAGCTTAGATCGACTAGCCGTCACATTAGCCAAAAACATTCAGTACTTC; CDR3aa: CASSLDRLAVTLAKNIQYF; abundance: NA; d_gene: TRBD2; v_gene: TRBV11-2; j_gene: TRBJ2-4
CDR3nt: TGTGCCAGCAGATCGGACAGGGGATTTGAAAAACTGTTTTTT; CDR3aa: CASRSDRGFEKLFF; abundance: NA; d_gene: TRBD1; v_gene: TRBV6-1; j_gene: TRBJ1-4
CDR3nt: TGTGCCAGCAGTGAAGGGCAGGGGTACAATGAGCAGTTCTTC; CDR3aa: CASSEGQGYNEQFF; abundance: NA; d_gene: NA; v_gene: TRBV2; j_gene: TRBJ2-1
CDR3nt: TGTGCCAGCAGCCAAGCTCCGACTCCTCGGGCTTTCTTT; CDR3aa: CASSQAPTPRAFF; abundance: NA; d_gene: NA; v_gene: TRBV4-2; j_gene: TRBJ1-1
CDR3nt: TGTGCCAGCAGTGAAGTCTTCAAAATCGGGGATAGCTATCAGCCCCAGCATTTT; CDR3aa: CASSEVFKIGDSYQPQHF; abundance: NA; d_gene: NA; v_gene: TRBV2; j_gene: TRBJ1-5
CDR3nt: TGTGCCAGCGGTAAACGACAGAGTAGCAATCAGCCCCAGCATTTT; CDR3aa: CASGKRQSSNQPQHF; abundance: NA; d_gene: NA; v_gene: TRBV27; j_gene: TRBJ1-5
CDR3nt: TGTGCCAGTAGTACGACCGGACAGGGGATGCATAGCAATCAGCCCCAGCATTTT; CDR3aa: CASSTTGQGMHSNQPQHF; abundance: NA; d_gene: TRBD1; v_gene: TRBV19; j_gene: TRBJ1-5
CDR3nt: TGTGCCAGCAGTTCCCCAGGGGTGAACACTGAAGCTTTCTTT; CDR3aa: CASSSPGVNTEAFF; abundance: few; d_gene: NA; v_gene: TRBV6-5; j_gene: TRBJ1-1
CDR3nt: TGCGCCAGCAGCCAAGATTATCGGGTGGACAGGTACTCCTACGAGCAGTACTTC; CDR3aa: CASSQDYRVDRYSYEQYF; abundance: NA; d_gene: TRBD1; v_gene: TRBV4-1; j_gene: TRBJ2-7
CDR3nt: TGTGCCAGCAGCGGAGGACAGCCCTATAATGAAAAACTGTTTTTT; CDR3aa: CASSGGQPYNEKLFF; abundance: NA; d_gene: NA; v_gene: TRBV9; j_gene: TRBJ1-4
CDR3nt: TGCGCCAGCAGCTTCCGGGACATTAACACCGGGGAGCTGTTTTTT; CDR3aa: CASSFRDINTGELFF; abundance: NA; d_gene: NA; v_gene: TRBV5-1; j_gene: TRBJ2-2
CDR3nt: TGCGCCAGCAGCCAAGGTCTTGTCAGCGATGGCTACACCTTC; CDR3aa: CASSQGLVSDGYTF; abundance: NA; d_gene: NA; v_gene: TRBV4-3; j_gene: TRBJ1-2
CDR3nt: TGTGCCAGCAGCTTAGCGGGCGGGAGCACAGATACGCAGTATTTT; CDR3aa: CASSLAGGSTDTQYF; abundance: NA; d_gene: NA; v_gene: TRBV7-9; j_gene: TRBJ2-3
CDR3nt: TGTGCCAGCAGCAATCCGGGACTTTACCACAATGAGCAGTTCTTC; CDR3aa: CASSNPGLYHNEQFF; abundance: NA; d_gene: NA; v_gene: TRBV14; j_gene: TRBJ2-1
CDR3nt: TGTGCCAGCAGCTTATCTACCTACGAGCAGTACTTC; CDR3aa: CASSLSTYEQYF; abundance: NA; d_gene: NA; v_gene: TRBV7-2; j_gene: TRBJ2-7
CDR3nt: TGTGCCAGCAGCGAGGTGGGCGGAGCGGGAGGGAACACCGGGGAGCTGTTTTTT; CDR3aa: CASSEVGGAGGNTGELFF; abundance: NA; d_gene: TRBD2; v_gene: TRBV9; j_gene: TRBJ2-2
CDR3nt: TGTGCCTGGAGTGACTTGGGACAGATAAGAAACTACGAGCAGTACTTC; CDR3aa: CAWSDLGQIRNYEQYF; abundance: NA; d_gene: TRBD1; v_gene: TRBV30; j_gene: TRBJ2-7
CDR3nt: TGTGCCTGGAACCTACAGGGGGCTGGCGGGGAGCTGTTTTTT; CDR3aa: CAWNLQGAGGELFF; abundance: NA; d_gene: TRBD1; v_gene: TRBV30; j_gene: TRBJ2-2
CDR3nt: TGTGCCAGCAGCGGCACCGGGACAGGGATATCCGGAAACACCATATATTTT; CDR3aa: CASSGTGTGISGNTIYF; abundance: NA; d_gene: TRBD1; v_gene: TRBV9; j_gene: TRBJ1-3
CDR3nt: TGCGCCAGCAGCCACAGGACAGGGTCCACTGAAGCTTTCTTT; CDR3aa: CASSHRTGSTEAFF; abundance: once; d_gene: TRBD1; v_gene: TRBV4-1; j_gene: TRBJ1-1
CDR3nt: TGTGCCAGCACCGAATCCCCGGGACTAGCACTCTCCTACAATGAGCAGTTCTTC; CDR3aa: CASTESPGLALSYNEQFF; abundance: NA; d_gene: TRBD2; v_gene: TRBV7-6; j_gene: TRBJ2-1
CDR3nt: TGTGCCAGCAGTTCCACCGGGACAGCCACTCAGCCCCAGCATTTT; CDR3aa: CASSSTGTATQPQHF; abundance: NA; d_gene: TRBD1; v_gene: TRBV27; j_gene: TRBJ1-5
CDR3nt: TGTGCCAGCAGCCCCGACAGGGTCGAGGGTCAGCCCCAGCATTTT; CDR3aa: CASSPDRVEGQPQHF; abundance: NA; d_gene: TRBD1; v_gene: TRBV7-9; j_gene: TRBJ1-5
CDR3nt: TGTGCCAGCAGTGAAGTTCGGCGGGAGACTGAAGCTTTCTTT; CDR3aa: CASSEVRRETEAFF; abundance: NA; d_gene: NA; v_gene: TRBV2; j_gene: TRBJ1-1
CDR3nt: TGTGCCAGCAGTGACTTGGACACCAACAATGAGCAGTTCTTC; CDR3aa: CASSDLDTNNEQFF; abundance: NA; d_gene: NA; v_gene: TRBV2; j_gene: TRBJ2-1
CDR3nt: TGTGCCAGCAGCGTAGTTGTGACTAATAAGAACACCGGGGAGCTGTTTTTT; CDR3aa: CASSVVVTNKNTGELFF; abundance: NA; d_gene: NA; v_gene: TRBV9; j_gene: TRBJ2-2
CDR3nt: TGTGCCAGCAGCTTGGTCGGACAGCTGAACACTGAAGCTTTCTTT; CDR3aa: CASSLVGQLNTEAFF; abundance: NA; d_gene: NA; v_gene: TRBV5-5; j_gene: TRBJ1-1
CDR3nt: TGTGCCAGCAGGACCCCAGATGGCGGGGTACGCAATCAGCCCCAGCATTTT; CDR3aa: CASRTPDGGVRNQPQHF; abundance: NA; d_gene: NA; v_gene: TRBV28; j_gene: TRBJ1-5
CDR3nt: TGTGCCAGTAGTTCCCTAACTGGGGCCAACGTCCTGACTTTC; CDR3aa: CASSSLTGANVLTF; abundance: NA; d_gene: NA; v_gene: TRBV19; j_gene: TRBJ2-6